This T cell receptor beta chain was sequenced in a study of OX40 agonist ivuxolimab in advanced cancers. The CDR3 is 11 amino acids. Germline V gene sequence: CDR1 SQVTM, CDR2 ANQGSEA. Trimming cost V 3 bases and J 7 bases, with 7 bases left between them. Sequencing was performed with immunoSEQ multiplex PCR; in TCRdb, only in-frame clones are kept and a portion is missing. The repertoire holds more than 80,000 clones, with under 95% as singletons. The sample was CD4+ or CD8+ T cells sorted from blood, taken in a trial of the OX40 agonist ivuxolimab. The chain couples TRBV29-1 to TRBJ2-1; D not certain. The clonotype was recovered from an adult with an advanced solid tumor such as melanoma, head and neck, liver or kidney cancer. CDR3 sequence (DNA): TGCAGCGTTGAGGATCCGAATGAGCAGTTCTTC. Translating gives CSVEDPNEQFF.